This T cell receptor beta chain emerged from a study of cytomegalovirus exposure and HLA in healthy donors. General study findings and limits: At a 0.05 false discovery rate, a later analysis found 18,000 or so TCR beta sequences to be associated with HLA alleles. Indistinguishability led to the exclusion of some V segments, TRBV6-2 and TRBV6-3 included. Cytomegalovirus-associated TCR beta chains were listed, numbering roughly 150.

V was shortened by 2 bases and J by 2 bases, with 12 bases between the two germline ends. Germline loops: CDR1 ENHRY, CDR2 SYGVKD. This CDR3 spans 15 amino acids. In the PCR, 60 Vbeta and 13 Jbeta primers were used. Generated by immunoSEQ multiplex PCR, the TCRdb table keeps only in-frame clones and is missing some. The sample records about 160,000 clones, around 82% being singletons. Regarding this clone: Antigen specificity is unknown.

The sample was PBMCs. The chain combines TRBV10-3 with TRBJ1-1; D uncertain. The receptor comes from a man aged 45-60 years in good health and CMV-seropositive. CDR3 loop: CAISERSPPNTEAFF. DNA of the CDR3: TGTGCCATCAGTGAGCGTTCCCCCCCCAACACTGAAGCTTTCTTT.